The subject of this entry is one T cell receptor (beta chain). The germline V gene encodes CDR1 SGHNT and CDR2 YYREEE (reference sequence). The trim removed 4 bases at V and 3 bases at J, leaving 7 bases unmatched. This CDR3 is 15 amino acids long. These data are taken from a study of technical replicates of blood from a few donors. Assay: immunoSEQ multiplex PCR; the TCRdb copy retains only in-frame clones and omits some. The sample lists under 90,000 clones; 95% to 98% were seen once. Sequencing was carried out using T cells isolated from PBMCs. The receptor was isolated from a human donor in good health. The V call is TRBV5-4, the J call TRBJ2-7, with TRBD1 identical over 10 bases. CDR3 sequence: CASSPPGQGNYEQYF. The CDR3 bases are TGTGCCAGCAGCCCGCCGGGACAGGGGAACTACGAGCAGTACTTC.